One sample yielded the 4 T cell receptor beta chains listed below, sequenced in a study of T cell responses to AZD1222 COVID-19 vaccine. Assay used: immunoSEQ multiplex PCR; TCRdb lists only in-frame clones, some missing. The data show about 120,000 clones, almost 90% seen once. Sequences were derived from peripheral blood, sampled on day 0 of AZD1222 vaccination. Receptor source: an adult in good health.

The chain's CDR3 is CAWSVRIESPLHF. CDR3 nucleotide sequence: TGTGCCTGGAGTGTACGAATTGAATCACCCCTCCACTTT. The genes are TRBV30 and TRBJ1-6; no clear D gene. Germline assignment: CDR1 GTSNPN and CDR2 SVGIG (reference sequence). Trimming cost V 0 bases and J 10 bases, with 10 bases left between them. The CDR3 runs to 13 residues.

V and J are TRBV7-9 and TRBJ2-5; 8 positions agree with TRBD1. CDR3 length: 14 amino acids. From germline, CDR1 is SEHNR and CDR2 FQNEAQ (reference sequence). The V segment lost 7 bases and the J segment 4 bases; nucleotides outside the gene matches: 8. Here the CDR3 reads CASISSGTGETQYF. CDR3 bases: TGTGCCAGCATATCGTCCGGGACAGGAGAGACCCAGTACTTC.

V usage is TRBV5-4 and J usage is TRBJ1-2; weak D call: TRBD1 (6 bases). This CDR3 has 14 residues. CDR1 is SGHNT, CDR2 YYREEE, per germline (reference sequence). Trimming took 4 bases from V and 2 from J, leaving 12 bases between them. CDR3: CASSRTTGNYGYTF. Here the CDR3 DNA reads TGTGCCAGCAGCCGCACAACAGGGAACTATGGCTACACCTTC. Using reference TRBV5-4 and TRBJ1-2 for the parts outside the CDR3, the full variable domain is ETGVTQSPTHLIKTRGQQVTLRCSSQSGHNTVSWYQQALGQGPQFIFQYYREEENGRGNFPPRFSGLQFPNYSSELNVNALELDDSALYLCASSRTTGNYGYTFGSGTRLTVV.

V usage is TRBV6-2 or TRBV6-3 and J usage is TRBJ1-5; D not certain. Germline CDR1 MNHEY, CDR2 SVGEGT. Trimming pared 4 bases from V and 4 bases from J, leaving 11 bases between. The CDR3 is 14 amino acids. CDR3 bases: TGTGCCAGCAGTTCCACGAGTCGAAATCAGCCCCAGCATTTT. It translates to CASSSTSRNQPQHF.